This entry concerns a single T cell receptor beta chain. No antigen is known for it. The V gene's germline CDR1 is MNHEY and CDR2 SVGEGT. V was shortened by 7 bases and J by 3 bases, with 13 bases between the two germline ends. The CDR3 runs to 14 residues. These data belong to a study of human T cells and chemical hapten exposure. Background on the study: Yields of TCR per sample differed, chiefly owing to small differences in pooled library volume.

Notes on the study in general: Unchanged with DPC sensitization were TCRs above 1 in 1000 frequency.

The library labeled individual cDNA molecules by adding unique molecular identifiers to them. How the authors handled the data: Sequenced samples showed a median of roughly 99,000 TCRs each, with counts running from approximately 21,000 to 630,000. TCRdb processed the 5' RACE reads anew with MiXCR; each CDR3 protein has one entry. The V and J calls reflect TCRdb's pipeline rather than the authors' work. The data hold tens of thousands of distinct CDR3 sequences, with approximately 7.7% observed a single time. Blood, whole and unfractionated, served as the source for total RNA extraction. This clonotype was sampled from a male donor in good health. The J gene is TRBJ1-5, the V gene TRBV6-2 or TRBV6-3; a possible D gene is TRBD1 (5 bases). The CDR3 reads CASNPGALNQPQHF. The CDR3 DNA is TGTGCCAGCAACCCCGGGGCCCTCAATCAGCCCCAGCATTTT.